The T cell receptor (beta chain) under discussion was sequenced for a study of blood T cell repertoires in COVID-19. In the study overall: The cDNA or gDNA used as material had been derived from T cells, B-cell-depleted T cells, or PBMCs.

Data came from immunoSEQ multiplex PCR; TCRdb stores just in-frame clones and leaves some out. The sample consists of a few hundred thousand clones, 80% to 85% of them appearing once. This CDR3 comprises 15 residues. Germline V gene data show CDR1 as MNHNY and CDR2 as SVGAGI (reference sequence). With 1 base removed from V and 4 bases from J, the gap between germline ends came to 10 bases. Sample: peripheral blood. The chain couples TRBV6-6 to TRBJ2-2; tentative D call: TRBD2 (6 bases). This clonotype was sampled from an older woman with acute or convalescent COVID-19. DNA of the CDR3: TGTGCCAGCAGTTACTTGGGGGGAACCACCGGGGAGCTGTTTTTT. Translated, it gives CASSYLGGTTGELFF.